Listed below are T cell receptor beta chains from one sample, sequenced in a study of naive and memory T cell subsets. TCRdb reprocessed the UMI-ligation and nested PCR reads via MiXCR and lists one record per CDR3 protein. The sample carries 81,000 or so distinct CDR3 sequences, 5.5% to 8.5% recorded once. The sample consisted of central memory CD4+ T cells from blood. Every receptor here comes from a human donor in good health. CDR3s include the opening cysteine and the closing phenylalanine or tryptophan. D genes are given only for firm matches. Clone sizes are given selectively: once, few, many, or a class where the clone is expanded.

V	size	J	D	length	CDR3	DNA
TRBV30	many	TRBJ1-1	TRBD1	18	CAWSNRQGTNFMNTEAFF	TGTGCCTGGAGTAACCGACAGGGGACAAACTTCATGAACACTGAAGCTTTCTTT
TRBV7-2	many	TRBJ2-3	-	14	CASSLSPSTDTQYF	TGTGCCAGCAGCTTAAGTCCTAGCACAGATACGCAGTATTTT
TRBV6-2/TRBV6-3	many	TRBJ1-5	TRBD1	15	CASRVLGTGNQPQHF	TGTGCCAGCAGGGTTCTGGGGACAGGGAATCAGCCCCAGCATTTT
TRBV5-4	few	TRBJ2-1	TRBD2	15	CASSLGRREGREQFF	TGTGCCAGCAGCCTGGGAAGACGGGAGGGCCGAGAGCAGTTCTTC
TRBV6-6	many	TRBJ2-3	TRBD1	15	CASTLSGTGTDTQYF	TGTGCCAGCACCCTGTCTGGGACAGGGACAGATACGCAGTATTTT
TRBV25-1	many	TRBJ2-3	-	16	CASSVFAQTGKNTQYF	TGTGCCAGCAGTGTATTCGCTCAGACAGGAAAAAATACGCAGTATTTT
TRBV5-1	few	TRBJ2-1	-	14	CASSLATGKNEQFF	TGCGCCAGCAGCTTGGCCACGGGGAAGAATGAGCAGTTCTTC
TRBV7-2	many	TRBJ2-3	-	11	CASSLADTQYF	TGTGCCAGCAGCTTAGCAGATACGCAGTATTTT
TRBV7-8	many	TRBJ1-2	TRBD1	14	CASSGMTGVYGYTF	TGTGCCAGCAGCGGCATGACAGGGGTCTATGGCTACACCTTC
TRBV10-3	few	TRBJ2-3	TRBD1	14	CAIAPGTGTDTQYF	TGTGCCATCGCTCCAGGGACAGGCACAGATACGCAGTATTTT
TRBV7-2	many	TRBJ2-7	-	14	CASSLNAGAYEQYF	TGTGCCAGCAGCTTGAATGCCGGGGCCTACGAGCAGTACTTC
TRBV28	-	TRBJ1-5	-	15	CASSLRRNSNQPQHF	TGTGCCAGCAGTTTACGACGGAATAGCAATCAGCCCCAGCATTTT
TRBV19	-	TRBJ1-2	-	14	CASSREVGNYGYTF	TGTGCCAGTAGTCGGGAGGTGGGGAACTATGGCTACACCTTC
TRBV20-1	-	TRBJ2-7	TRBD2	17	CSAPSSGSNRGRYEQYF	TGCAGTGCTCCGAGTAGCGGGAGTAATAGGGGAAGATACGAGCAGTACTTC
TRBV20-1	few	TRBJ2-7	-	11	CSAGLRWEQYF	TGCAGTGCTGGACTGCGCTGGGAGCAGTACTTC
TRBV6-2/TRBV6-3	few	TRBJ2-1	-	14	CASSPPWVPPPLLF	TGTGCCAGCAGTCCCCCCTGGGTTCCCCCCCCCCTACTCTTC
TRBV20-1	-	TRBJ2-5	-	14	CSATKGGGRETQYF	TGCAGTGCTACCAAGGGGGGGGGGAGAGAGACCCAGTACTTC
TRBV5-1	many	TRBJ1-2	-	15	CASSQGTTVSGGYTF	TGCGCCAGCAGCCAAGGGACGACAGTATCGGGTGGCTACACCTTC
TRBV20-1	-	TRBJ1-1	-	12	CRAQGLYAEAFF	TGCAGAGCACAGGGATTGTACGCTGAAGCTTTCTTT
TRBV20-1	-	TRBJ1-5	-	14	CSAPLGSSNQPQHF	TGCAGTGCCCCGCTCGGGAGCAGCAATCAGCCCCAGCATTTT
TRBV4-2	few	TRBJ2-3	-	17	CASSQEGGARSTDTQYF	TGTGCCAGCAGCCAAGAGGGCGGGGCTAGAAGCACAGATACGCAGTATTTT
TRBV5-4	many	TRBJ2-5	TRBD1	15	CASSSKQGAGETQYF	TGTGCCAGCAGCTCTAAACAGGGGGCCGGAGAGACCCAGTACTTC
TRBV28	many	TRBJ1-4	-	15	CASSPGGGGSEKLFF	TGTGCCAGCAGTCCTGGTGGGGGGGGCTCTGAAAAACTGTTTTTT
TRBV19	-	TRBJ1-2	-	17	CASSTNPSYSRSYGYTF	TGTGCCAGTAGTACGAACCCTTCTTATTCCCGCTCCTATGGCTACACCTTC
TRBV20-1	few	TRBJ2-1	TRBD2	15	CSAWTSGREYNEQFF	TGCAGTGCTTGGACTAGCGGGAGGGAGTACAATGAGCAGTTCTTC
TRBV20-1	-	TRBJ2-5	-	13	CSARIPAGETQYF	TGCAGTGCTAGGATCCCGGCCGGGGAGACCCAGTACTTC
TRBV19	-	TRBJ2-7	-	13	CASSALDSYEQYF	TGTGCCAGTAGTGCCCTTGACAGCTACGAGCAGTACTTC
TRBV3-1	-	TRBJ2-4	-	15	CASSPLRTPKNIQYF	TGTGCCAGCAGCCCACTTAGGACACCCAAAAACATTCAGTACTTC
TRBV7-9	few	TRBJ1-3	-	12	CALGSSGNTIYF	TGTGCCCTTGGGAGCTCTGGAAACACCATATATTTT
TRBV19	many	TRBJ1-1	-	15	CASSIDGRGNTEAFF	TGTGCCAGTAGTATAGATGGCAGGGGGAACACTGAAGCTTTCTTT
TRBV20-1	-	TRBJ2-4	-	17	CSARDRENLLAENIQYF	TGCAGTGCTAGAGATCGGGAAAATCTTCTAGCCGAAAACATTCAGTACTTC
TRBV18	many	TRBJ1-1	TRBD1	15	CASSPPTGKITEAFF	TGTGCCAGCTCACCACCGACAGGGAAAATCACTGAAGCTTTCTTT
TRBV18	few	TRBJ2-7	TRBD1	16	CASSPDPRTGPYEQYF	TGTGCCAGCTCACCCGACCCTCGGACAGGGCCCTACGAGCAGTACTTC
TRBV10-3	many	TRBJ2-3	-	13	CATEDEWGDTQYF	TGTGCCACCGAAGACGAATGGGGCGATACGCAGTATTTT
TRBV11-2	many	TRBJ1-4	-	12	CASSLQRRKLFF	TGTGCCAGCAGCTTACAGCGACGAAAACTGTTTTTT
TRBV2	few	TRBJ2-7	-	11	CASSAVDEQYF	TGTGCCAGCAGTGCGGTCGACGAGCAGTACTTC
TRBV20-1	few	TRBJ2-3	TRBD2	17	CSASGGGGSGGPDTQYF	TGCAGTGCTAGCGGGGGAGGGGGTAGCGGGGGCCCAGATACGCAGTATTTT
TRBV13	many	TRBJ1-1	-	14	CASQGATENTEAFF	TGTGCCAGCCAGGGAGCTACCGAGAACACTGAAGCTTTCTTT
TRBV7-6	-	TRBJ1-1	-	13	CASSIGFGAEAFF	TGTGCCAGCAGCATCGGGTTCGGGGCTGAAGCTTTCTTT
TRBV7-3	-	TRBJ2-6	TRBD1	19	CASSLTPGTGGPGANVLTF	TGTGCCAGCAGCTTAACTCCCGGGACAGGGGGCCCTGGGGCCAACGTCCTGACTTTC
TRBV27	many	TRBJ1-5	-	13	CASSPTPTQPQHF	TGTGCCAGCAGCCCCACGCCTACTCAGCCCCAGCATTTT
TRBV5-4	many	TRBJ2-7	-	11	CASSLGPEQYF	TGTGCCAGCAGCTTGGGTCCCGAGCAGTACTTC
TRBV6-6	-	TRBJ1-2	-	15	CASSYPATTNYGYTF	TGTGCCAGCAGTTACCCTGCGACAACTAACTATGGCTACACCTTC
TRBV7-2	many	TRBJ1-1	-	11	CASSFGEEAFF	TGTGCCAGCAGCTTTGGAGAAGAAGCTTTCTTT
TRBV29-1	-	TRBJ2-2	TRBD1	15	CSVLRQGFNTGELFF	TGCAGCGTCCTTCGACAGGGGTTCAACACCGGGGAGCTGTTTTTT